This T cell receptor (beta chain) emerged from a study of T-cell reconstitution after alpha-beta-depleted transplantation in children. This clonotype was counted at least ten times. TCRbeta library preparation incorporated unique molecular identifiers. From the PCR reads, TCRdb called clonotypes with MiXCR, one entry per CDR3 protein. The table includes over 150,000 distinct CDR3 sequences, roughly 15% detected once. This CDR3 is built from 14 residues. Trimming cost V 10 bases and J 4 bases, with 17 bases left between them. CDR1 and CDR2 (germline): MNHEY, SMNVEV (reference sequence). The clonotype comes from a human donor who donated a stem cell graft to a child with acute lymphoblastic leukemia. The sample was PBMCs from the stem cell graft donor, taken from the stem cell graft. The chain uses TRBV27 and TRBJ2-1; D is undetermined. CDR3 loop: CATIRQLGYNEQFF. The CDR3 bases are TGTGCCACCATACGTCAGCTGGGATACAATGAGCAGTTCTTC.